This T cell receptor (beta chain) was identified in a study of CD8+ T cells in alopecia areata. CDR1 and CDR2 from the germline V gene are KGHSH and LQKENI. Germline trimming cut 1 base from V and 4 bases from J; bases unmatched to any gene: 9. CDR3 length: 18 residues. Sequencing templates came from extracted RNA that was reverse transcribed into cDNA. Measured with immunoSEQ multiplex PCR; TCRdb has only the in-frame clones, and not every one. The data show some 170,000 clones, with roughly 60% seen just once and approximately 1.7% held by the top ten. This clone was counted a few times. The antigen remains unidentified. This same CDR3 is encoded by further DNA sequences in the sample. Both peripheral blood and punch biopsies of lesional scalp skin were obtained from patients who had alopecia areata. Study observations and caveats: Alphabeta T cells residing in normal skin are also sequenced in scalp samples.

V is TRBV18 and J is TRBJ2-1; 11 bases agree with TRBD2. The input for sequencing was CD4+ T cells sorted from blood, taken at week 0. The receptor comes from a human donor with alopecia areata. This CDR3 is CASSPRAPSGGTYNEQFF. CDR3 sequence (DNA): TGTGCCAGCTCACCACGAGCCCCTAGCGGGGGGACATACAATGAGCAGTTCTTC.